A selection of T cell receptor beta chains follows, all from one sample in a study of vaccination and CD4 T cells after COVID-19. The antigens these receptors bind are not known. Each CDR3 protein gets one entry after TCRdb re-called the PCR reads with MiXCR. Of approximately 16,000 distinct CDR3 sequences in the sample, about 56% are singletons; the top ten hold around 7.4%. The sequenced sample consisted of CD4+ T cells from blood, cultured in vitro. All receptors derive from a human donor who had recovered from COVID-19. CDR3s include the opening cysteine and the closing phenylalanine or tryptophan. Fields, in order: D gene, clone size, V gene, J gene, CDR3 protein, CDR3 DNA. D genes are given only for firm matches. Clone size is shown for a subset of rows, as once, few, many or a class of expanded clone.

TRBD1	few	TRBV20-1	TRBJ2-7	CSAREGTGSYEQYF	TGCAGTGCTAGAGAGGGGACAGGGTCCTACGAGCAGTACTTC
.	once	TRBV20-1	TRBJ2-5	CSARVEAGAGTQYF	TGCAGTGCTAGAGTGGAGGCCGGTGCGGGGACCCAGTACTTC
TRBD1	few	TRBV20-1	TRBJ2-2	CSARGQGDTGELFF	TGCAGTGCTAGGGGACAGGGCGATACCGGGGAGCTGTTTTTT
.	.	TRBV12-3/TRBV12-4	TRBJ1-2	CASSFPPGLSGSNYGYTF	TGTGCCAGCAGTTTCCCCCCCGGGTTGTCCGGCAGCAACTATGGCTACACCTTC
TRBD1	few	TRBV7-2	TRBJ2-5	CASSRGDRGQETQYF	TGTGCCAGCAGCCGTGGTGACAGGGGGCAAGAGACCCAGTACTTC
TRBD2	once	TRBV12-3/TRBV12-4	TRBJ2-3	CASRSGTSTDTQYF	TGTGCCAGCAGAAGCGGGACCTCCACAGATACGCAGTATTTT
.	.	TRBV27	TRBJ2-2	CASNLRGLDTGELFF	TGTGCCAGCAATCTCCGCGGGCTGGACACCGGGGAGCTGTTTTTT
.	once	TRBV5-6	TRBJ1-2	CASSPDQVGYTF	TGTGCCAGCAGCCCGGACCAGGTTGGCTACACCTTC
.	.	TRBV12-3/TRBV12-4	TRBJ2-5	CASSLLRSQETQYF	TGTGCCAGCAGTTTACTGAGATCCCAAGAGACCCAGTACTTC
TRBD2	.	TRBV6-1	TRBJ2-1	CASSERVLGRAAEQFF	TGTGCCAGCAGTGAAAGGGTCCTCGGGAGGGCCGCGGAGCAGTTCTTC
TRBD2	.	TRBV20-1	TRBJ2-3	CSAQSGRNGDTQYF	TGCAGTGCTCAAAGCGGGAGGAACGGAGATACGCAGTATTTT
.	.	TRBV7-2	TRBJ2-5	CASRRGPGEETQYF	TGTGCCAGCAGACGAGGCCCGGGAGAAGAGACCCAGTACTTC
TRBD2	.	TRBV20-1	TRBJ2-2	CSARERGGARELFF	TGCAGTGCTAGAGAGCGGGGGGGGGCCCGGGAGCTGTTTTTT
.	.	TRBV30	TRBJ2-7	CAWSVSAEQYF	TGTGCCTGGAGTGTAAGTGCCGAGCAGTACTTC
TRBD1	.	TRBV18	TRBJ1-1	CASSPPGQGPTTEAFF	TGTGCCAGCTCACCACCGGGACAGGGGCCGACCACTGAAGCTTTCTTT
TRBD2	.	TRBV9	TRBJ2-7	CASSVDGLASEQYF	TGTGCCAGCAGCGTAGATGGACTAGCCTCCGAGCAGTACTTC
.	.	TRBV2	TRBJ1-6	CASSEREIGYNSPLHF	TGTGCCAGCAGTGAGCGGGAAATTGGGTATAATTCACCCCTCCACTTT
TRBD2	.	TRBV7-3	TRBJ2-1	CASSPIAGVSYNEQFF	TGTGCCAGCAGCCCCATCGCGGGGGTGTCTTACAATGAGCAGTTCTTC
.	.	TRBV20-1	TRBJ2-3	CSARDLLRRTNADTQYF	TGCAGTGCTAGAGACTTGCTACGACGGACAAACGCAGATACGCAGTATTTT
.	.	TRBV11-2	TRBJ1-6	CASSLGPGKSPLHF	TGTGCCAGCAGCTTAGGTCCAGGGAAGTCACCCCTCCACTTT
.	medium-sized	TRBV20-1	TRBJ1-6	CSAREGRGAQLLHF	TGCAGTGCTAGAGAGGGGAGGGGCGCCCAACTCCTCCACTTT
.	.	TRBV7-9	TRBJ1-2	CASSLNRPGHGYTF	TGTGCCAGCAGCTTAAATCGCCCGGGGCATGGCTACACCTTC
.	.	TRBV27	TRBJ1-6	CASSLSRGGNSPLHF	TGTGCCAGCAGTTTATCTCGGGGGGGCAATTCACCCCTCCACTTT
.	.	TRBV15	TRBJ2-7	CATSRAIAEYEQYF	TGTGCCACCAGCAGAGCGATAGCAGAGTACGAGCAGTACTTC
TRBD2	.	TRBV27	TRBJ2-7	CASSFSLAGGPYEQYF	TGTGCCAGCAGTTTCTCACTAGCGGGGGGACCGTACGAGCAGTACTTC
TRBD2	.	TRBV4-2	TRBJ2-3	CASSQTSGRNTDTQYF	TGTGCCAGCAGCCAGACTAGCGGGAGGAACACAGATACGCAGTATTTT
TRBD1	.	TRBV20-1	TRBJ1-1	CSARPRQGKDFF	TGCAGTGCTAGACCCAGACAGGGTAAAGATTTCTTT
.	.	TRBV4-2	TRBJ2-3	CASSQAPVITDTQYF	TGTGCCAGCAGCCAAGCGCCGGTTATCACAGATACGCAGTATTTT
TRBD2	few	TRBV20-1	TRBJ2-7	CSASGRAFEQYF	TGCAGTGCTAGTGGGAGGGCCTTCGAGCAGTACTTC
TRBD1	.	TRBV6-1	TRBJ2-7	CASSPRGTSYEQYF	TGTGCCAGCAGTCCCAGGGGGACCTCCTACGAGCAGTACTTC
TRBD1	.	TRBV7-2	TRBJ2-5	CASSLFSGGWETQYF	TGTGCCAGCAGCTTATTTTCAGGGGGCTGGGAGACCCAGTACTTC
.	few	TRBV11-2	TRBJ2-7	CASSLFSGNYEQYF	TGTGCCAGCAGCTTATTCAGCGGCAACTACGAGCAGTACTTC
.	medium-sized	TRBV6-1	TRBJ1-5	CASSRDGKVLPQHF	TGTGCCAGCAGCCGGGACGGCAAAGTGTTGCCCCAGCATTTT
.	.	TRBV6-2/TRBV6-3	TRBJ2-7	CASSPPRASYEQYF	TGTGCCAGCAGTCCCCCGCGGGCGTCCTACGAGCAGTACTTC
.	.	TRBV11-2	TRBJ1-1	CASSLGLRTEAFF	TGTGCCAGCAGCTTAGGACTGCGGACTGAAGCTTTCTTT
.	.	TRBV18	TRBJ1-1	CASSPPSGLGRMNTEAFF	TGTGCCAGCTCACCACCCTCGGGGTTAGGTAGAATGAACACTGAAGCTTTCTTT
.	.	TRBV19	TRBJ1-3	CASSIAGASGNTIYF	TGTGCCAGTAGTATAGCAGGGGCTTCTGGAAACACCATATATTTT
.	few	TRBV6-1	TRBJ1-5	CASSEGDSNQPQHF	TGTGCCAGCAGTGAAGGGGATAGCAATCAGCCCCAGCATTTT
.	.	TRBV5-8	TRBJ1-3	CASSLRGLWNTIYF	TGTGCCAGCAGCTTAAGGGGACTTTGGAACACCATATATTTT
.	few	TRBV12-3/TRBV12-4	TRBJ1-5	CASSLAGSNQPQHF	TGTGCCAGCAGTTTAGCGGGGTCAAATCAGCCCCAGCATTTT
.	.	TRBV2	TRBJ2-2	CASRRDNTGELFF	TGTGCCAGCAGGAGGGACAACACCGGGGAGCTGTTTTTT
TRBD2	.	TRBV24-1	TRBJ2-7	CATLIGTSGKQYF	TGTGCCACCTTGATCGGGACTAGCGGGAAGCAGTACTTC
.	.	TRBV18	TRBJ1-5	CASSPRQGGGQPQHF	TGTGCCAGCTCACCCCGACAAGGTGGGGGCCAGCCCCAGCATTTT
TRBD2	.	TRBV11-2	TRBJ2-7	CASTYSGREYEQYF	TGTGCCAGCACCTATAGCGGGAGGGAGTACGAGCAGTACTTC
.	.	TRBV15	TRBJ1-4	CATSREGTMGKKLFF	TGTGCCACCAGCAGAGAAGGGACAATGGGGAAAAAACTGTTTTTT
.	.	TRBV24-1	TRBJ2-3	CATSDKTEPLDTQYF	TGTGCCACCAGTGATAAGACAGAACCCCTAGATACGCAGTATTTT
.	.	TRBV5-1	TRBJ2-7	CASSLTKEGEQYF	TGCGCCAGCAGCCTCACTAAGGAGGGGGAGCAGTACTTC
TRBD2	.	TRBV24-1	TRBJ2-5	CATTGANGGLATSRETQYF	TGTGCCACCACAGGGGCAAACGGGGGACTAGCGACCTCCCGGGAGACCCAGTACTTC
.	.	TRBV9	TRBJ2-5	CASSVGGNQETQYF	TGTGCCAGCAGCGTAGGGGGGAACCAAGAGACCCAGTACTTC
TRBD2	.	TRBV6-5	TRBJ2-3	CASSYSAGGDTQYF	TGTGCCAGCAGTTACTCTGCGGGAGGGGATACGCAGTATTTT
TRBD1	.	TRBV5-1	TRBJ1-2	CASTLQGADYGYTF	TGCGCCAGCACCCTTCAGGGGGCTGATTATGGCTACACCTTC
TRBD1	.	TRBV19	TRBJ2-5	CASSIDAQGETQYF	TGTGCCAGTAGTATAGATGCACAGGGGGAGACCCAGTACTTC